The clone carrying this TCR beta chain came up a few times. The target antigen is unknown. Each TCR cDNA molecule carried a unique molecular identifier. TCRdb fed the 5' RACE reads into MiXCR, producing one record per CDR3 protein. The table has 10,000 to 12,000 distinct CDR3 sequences, around 9.4% seen once. Sample time point: sample taken at primary tumor resection. Researchers sequenced whole RNA taken from tumor, nontumor lung or frozen PBMC without sorting. A total of approximately 77 untreated early-stage non-small cell lung cancer patients served as donors. The sample belongs to a study of spatial heterogeneity in lung cancer. Study-wide results and caveats: Ubiquitous, expanded tumor-derived TCRs were more frequently observed in blood at resection than at follow-up.

Trimming cost V 3 bases and J 6 bases, with 15 bases left between them. The CDR3 extends over 15 amino acids. Sequencing was performed on PBMCs, taken at surgery. This sequence was found in a male donor with early-stage non-small cell lung cancer. The rearrangement links TRBV23-1 to TRBJ2-1; TRBD2 might be the D (6 bases). TRBV23-1 is flagged as an ORF with uncertain function. The CDR3 sequence is CASSQRATGVNEQFF. The CDR3 DNA follows: TGCGCCAGCAGTCAGCGCGCGACGGGGGTCAATGAGCAGTTCTTC.